Listed below are T cell receptor beta chains from one sample, sequenced in a study of control samples from healthy donors and cancer patients. TCRdb's copy holds only in-frame clones and misses some; the assay was immunoSEQ multiplex PCR. The data show over 120,000 clones, with approximately 91% seen just once and approximately 3.4% held by the top ten. Specimen: blood. The receptors here all came from a man aged 25 to 40 in good health. Each CDR3 is given with its conserved first and last residue. D genes are given only for firm matches. Rows give clone size only sometimes, using once, few, many, or a class for an expanded clone.

v_call	clone_size	j_call	d_call	cdr3_nt	cdr3_aa
TRBV4-2	.	TRBJ2-1	TRBD2	TGTGCCAGCAGCCCCGAGGGACTAGCGGGGGGTAATGAGCAGTTCTTC	CASSPEGLAGGNEQFF
TRBV19	.	TRBJ2-7	.	TGTGCCAGTAGTATCCGGGACGGCCTAAACTACGAGCAGTACTTC	CASSIRDGLNYEQYF
TRBV19	.	TRBJ1-5	TRBD1	TGTGCCAGTAGTACGACAGGGGGCGCGTTGAATCAGCCCCAGCATTTT	CASSTTGGALNQPQHF
TRBV5-6	.	TRBJ2-7	TRBD2	TGTGCCAGCAGCGGGAGGATCCGGAGGGGGACTAGCGACTCCTACGAGCAGTACTTC	CASSGRIRRGTSDSYEQYF
TRBV2	.	TRBJ1-4	.	TGTGCCAGCAACAGACTCGCGCCCACTAATGAAAAACTGTTTTTT	CASNRLAPTNEKLFF
TRBV28	.	TRBJ1-2	.	TGTGCCAGCAGTTTGGGGTCCTATGGCTACACCTTC	CASSLGSYGYTF
TRBV7-3	.	TRBJ2-2	TRBD1	TGTGCCAGCAGCTCCCCGGACAGGGGAATTACCGGGGAGCTGTTTTTT	CASSSPDRGITGELFF
TRBV18	.	TRBJ1-3	.	TGTGCCAGCTCACCCGCCCCACCCCCAGGAAACACCATATATTTT	CASSPAPPPGNTIYF
TRBV7-2	.	TRBJ1-5	TRBD1	TGTGCCAGCAGCCACGGACAGGGGTTTTTTCAGCCCCAGCATTTT	CASSHGQGFFQPQHF
TRBV13	.	TRBJ2-7	TRBD1	TGTGCCAGCAGCCTCCGGGACAGGGGGTACGAGCAGTACTTC	CASSLRDRGYEQYF
TRBV7-3	.	TRBJ2-6	.	TGTGCCAGCAGCTTAATGGGTACTGGGGCCAACGTCCTGACTTTC	CASSLMGTGANVLTF
TRBV6-5	.	TRBJ1-2	.	TGTGCCAGCAGATTCACAGGCGGAGGCTATGGCTACACCTTC	CASRFTGGGYGYTF
TRBV3-1/TRBV3-2	.	TRBJ2-3	.	TGTGCCAGCAGCCAATTCAGGATCTCGGGTACGCAGTATTTT	CASSQFRISGTQYF
TRBV24-1	.	TRBJ2-1	TRBD1	TGTGCCACCAGTGAGATAGGGGGCACGAATGAGCAGTTCTTC	CATSEIGGTNEQFF
TRBV6-5	.	TRBJ2-2	.	TGTGCCAGCAGTTACGATTTCTCCGGGGAGCTGTTTTTT	CASSYDFSGELFF
TRBV9	.	TRBJ2-1	.	TGTGCCAGCAGCCCGGAAGGGAATGAGCAGTTCTTC	CASSPEGNEQFF
TRBV4-2	.	TRBJ1-2	.	TGTGCCAGCAGCGCCCGACAAGGGATCGACTATGGCTACACCTTC	CASSARQGIDYGYTF
TRBV7-9	.	TRBJ1-4	TRBD1	TGTGCCAGCAGCTTCGGACAGGGGGCAACTCATGAAAAACTGTTTTTT	CASSFGQGATHEKLFF
TRBV29-1	.	TRBJ2-7	TRBD1	TGCAGCGTTCGCGGATTTACAGGGGGCACGAACGAGCAGTACTTC	CSVRGFTGGTNEQYF
TRBV11-3	.	TRBJ2-2	.	TGTGCCAGCAGTTCGGAGGGTATGAACACCGGGGAGCTGTTTTTT	CASSSEGMNTGELFF
TRBV14	.	TRBJ2-7	.	TGTGCCAGCAGCCTTTCCCCAGACAGCTCCTACGAGCAGTACTTC	CASSLSPDSSYEQYF
TRBV5-4	.	TRBJ2-1	TRBD1	TGTGCCAGCAGCACGGGGACAGTCTACAATGAGCAGTTCTTC	CASSTGTVYNEQFF
TRBV19	.	TRBJ1-1	.	TGTGCCAGTAGTATTGTAAGGGACCTGAACACTGAAGCTTTCTTT	CASSIVRDLNTEAFF
TRBV11-2	.	TRBJ2-3	.	TGTGCCAGCAGCATAGGTGGAATCACAGATACGCAGTATTTT	CASSIGGITDTQYF
TRBV5-6	.	TRBJ1-2	.	TGTGCCAGCAGCTTGGCGACAGACTATGGCTACACCTTC	CASSLATDYGYTF
TRBV7-5	.	TRBJ1-1	.	TGTGCCAGAAGCTCAGGTACCGGACGGGGAAACACTGAAGCTTTCTTT	CARSSGTGRGNTEAFF
TRBV4-2	once	TRBJ2-7	.	TGTGCCAGCAGCCAAGGAGAGAGTTCCTACGAGCAGTACTTC	CASSQGESSYEQYF
TRBV28	.	TRBJ1-2	TRBD1	TGTGCCAGCAGCTTAAACAGGGGCGCATATGGCTACACCTTC	CASSLNRGAYGYTF
TRBV6-6	.	TRBJ1-4	TRBD1	TGTGCCAGCAGTCAGACAGGGACAGGGGAAAAACTGTTTTTT	CASSQTGTGEKLFF
TRBV7-9	.	TRBJ1-2	.	TGTGCCAGCAGCTTAGGGCTCAACTATGGCTACACCTTC	CASSLGLNYGYTF
TRBV7-8	.	TRBJ1-2	.	TGTGCCAGCAGCTCCCAGGGTCTGTATGGCTACACCTTC	CASSSQGLYGYTF
TRBV7-9	.	TRBJ1-6	.	TGTGCCAGCAGCCCGGCACAGAGGAATTCACCCCTCCACTTT	CASSPAQRNSPLHF
TRBV28	.	TRBJ1-1	.	TGTGCCAGCAGGATCGGACAGACAAACACTGAAGCTTTCTTT	CASRIGQTNTEAFF
TRBV2	once	TRBJ2-3	.	TGTGCCAGCAGCTCGGCAGATACGCAGTATTTT	CASSSADTQYF
TRBV5-1	.	TRBJ2-7	.	TGCGCCAGCAGCCTGGATAGGGACGAGCAGTACTTC	CASSLDRDEQYF
TRBV6-4	.	TRBJ1-1	.	TGTGCCAGCAGTGAAGGATTCGAGACTGAAGCTTTCTTT	CASSEGFETEAFF
TRBV19	.	TRBJ2-7	.	TGTGCCAGTAGTCCGACGTTTGGCTACGAGCAGTACTTC	CASSPTFGYEQYF
TRBV12-3/TRBV12-4	once	TRBJ2-1	.	TGTGCCAGCAGTTCAACAGGGAATGAGCAGTTCTTC	CASSSTGNEQFF
TRBV18	.	TRBJ1-1	.	TGTGCCAGCTCACCCAGACCAGGGGTATTTATGAACACTGAAGCTTTCTTT	CASSPRPGVFMNTEAFF
TRBV19	.	TRBJ2-1	TRBD2	TGTGCCAGTAGTATACAGCGGGGGGATGAGCAGTTCTTC	CASSIQRGDEQFF
TRBV9	.	TRBJ1-6	.	TGTGCCAGCAGCGTAGGGGTGACAGTTTCCTATAATTCACCCCTCCACTTT	CASSVGVTVSYNSPLHF
TRBV21-1	once	TRBJ2-5	.	TGTGCCAGCAGCAGGCAAACCGGGACAGAGACGAAAGAGACCCAGTACTTC	CASSRQTGTETKETQYF
TRBV5-1	few	TRBJ2-7	.	TGCGCCAGCAGCTTGTTATCTAGCTTCTCCTACGAGCAGTACTTC	CASSLLSSFSYEQYF
TRBV10-3	once	TRBJ1-2	TRBD1	TGTGCCATCAGTGAGGCCCTCGACAGGGTGGCCTATGGCTACACCTTC	CAISEALDRVAYGYTF
TRBV5-1	.	TRBJ1-1	.	TGCGCCAGCAGATTGGGGAAAAACACTGAAGCTTTCTTT	CASRLGKNTEAFF
TRBV10-3	.	TRBJ1-1	.	TGTGCCATCAGTAGACAGGAGCCGAACACTGAAGCTTTCTTT	CAISRQEPNTEAFF
TRBV7-3	.	TRBJ2-1	TRBD1	TGTGCCAGCAGCTTAGGGACAGGGGGCAAGGATGAGCAGTTCTTC	CASSLGTGGKDEQFF
TRBV6-2/TRBV6-3	.	TRBJ1-2	.	TGTGCCAGCAGTTACGTCGCAGCAAACTATGGCTACACCTTC	CASSYVAANYGYTF
TRBV30	.	TRBJ1-3	.	TGTGCCTGGAGTGTACGATCGGGCCGAAGCTCTGGAAACACCATATATTTT	CAWSVRSGRSSGNTIYF
TRBV6-5	.	TRBJ1-3	TRBD1	TGTGCCAGCAGTTACTCGGAGGGGGCGCTTGGAAACACCATATATTTT	CASSYSEGALGNTIYF
TRBV28	.	TRBJ1-5	.	TGTGCCAGCAAGTCGGCCAATCAGCCCCAGCATTTT	CASKSANQPQHF
TRBV3-1/TRBV3-2	.	TRBJ2-3	TRBD2	TGTGCCAGCAGCCAAATAGCGGGGGGCCATGGAGATACGCAGTATTTT	CASSQIAGGHGDTQYF
TRBV19	.	TRBJ2-3	.	TGTGCCAGTAGTTCCCGATGGGGGGGCACAGATACGCAGTATTTT	CASSSRWGGTDTQYF
TRBV2	.	TRBJ2-3	.	TGTGCCAGCACCTCCCTCGCAGGGGCCGGGACAGATACGCAGTATTTT	CASTSLAGAGTDTQYF
TRBV27	.	TRBJ1-1	TRBD1	TGTGCCAGCAGTTATCGGACAGGGGAAGCTTTCTTT	CASSYRTGEAFF